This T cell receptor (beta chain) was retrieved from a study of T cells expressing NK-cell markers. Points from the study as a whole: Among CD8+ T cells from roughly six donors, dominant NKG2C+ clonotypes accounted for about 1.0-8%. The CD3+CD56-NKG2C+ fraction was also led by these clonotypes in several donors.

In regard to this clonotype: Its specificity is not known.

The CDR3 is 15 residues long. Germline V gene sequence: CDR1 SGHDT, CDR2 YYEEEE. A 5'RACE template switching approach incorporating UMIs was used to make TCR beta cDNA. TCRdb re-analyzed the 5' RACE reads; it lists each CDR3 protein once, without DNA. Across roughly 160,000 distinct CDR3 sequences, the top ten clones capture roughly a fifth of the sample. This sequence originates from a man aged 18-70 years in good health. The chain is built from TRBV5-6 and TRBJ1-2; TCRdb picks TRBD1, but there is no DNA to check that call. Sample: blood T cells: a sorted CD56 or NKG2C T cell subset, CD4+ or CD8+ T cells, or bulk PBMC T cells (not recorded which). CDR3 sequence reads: CASSLSGTELSGYTF.